The 13 T cell receptor beta chains listed next were all sequenced from one sample in a study of cytomegalovirus exposure and HLA in healthy donors. The primer mix had 60 Vbeta and 13 Jbeta primers. Profiling relied on immunoSEQ multiplex PCR, and the TCRdb table lists in-frame clones only, not all of them. The data show around 140,000 clones, with 70% to 80% seen just once and 2% to 3% held by the top ten. The specimen was PBMCs. The receptors shown here come from a woman aged 18 to 35 in good health and CMV-seropositive.

The V call is TRBV4-2, the J call TRBJ2-5; 7 bases match TRBD2. After removal of 0 bases from V and 4 bases from J, the junction contained 5 bases not matched to a gene. Germline V gives CDR1 LGHNA, CDR2 YNFKEQ. This CDR3 spans 15 amino acids. Written as DNA, the CDR3 is TGTGCCAGCAGCCAAGAGGGGGGGTCCCCAGAGACCCAGTACTTC. Residues: CASSQEGGSPETQYF.

The genes are TRBV7-9 and TRBJ2-7, with D possibly TRBD1 on 6 matching bases. Trimming removed 1 base at V and 5 bases at J, with 12 bases between. Germline V gives CDR1 SEHNR, CDR2 FQNEAQ (reference sequence). This CDR3 is 14 amino acids long. CDR3 residues: CASSLGAGVHEQYF. CDR3 coding DNA: TGTGCCAGCAGCTTAGGAGCAGGGGTCCACGAGCAGTACTTC. Supplemented by reference TRBV7-9 and TRBJ2-7, the full variable domain reads DTGVSQNPRHKITKRGQNVTFRCDPISEHNRLYWYRQTLGQGPEFLTYFQNEAQLEKSRLLSDRFSAERPKGSFSTLEIQRTEQGDSAMYLCASSLGAGVHEQYFGPGTRLTVT.

The gene calls are TRBV11-2 and TRBJ2-7; 12 bases fit TRBD2. The CDR3 has 18 amino acids. Germline CDR1 SGHAT, CDR2 FQNNGV. With 4 bases clipped from V and 1 base from J, the junction kept 11 bases outside the gene matches. In nucleotides, the CDR3 is TGTGCCAGCAGCTCCGAAGGGTCTAGCGGGGGGGCTTCCTACGAGCAGTACTTC. Translating gives CASSSEGSSGGASYEQYF.

This clone was seen just once. The genes are TRBV28 and TRBJ1-2; D unclear. V was shortened by 5 bases and J by 5 bases, with 6 bases between the two germline ends. CDR3 length equals 11 residues. Germline V lookup: CDR1 MDHEN, CDR2 SYDVKM. The DNA of the CDR3 is TGTGCCAGCAGTCACACATATGGCTACACCTTC. Its protein product is CASSHTYGYTF.

V and J are TRBV27 and TRBJ1-1, with TRBD1 as a possible D gene (6 bases). Germline loops: CDR1 MNHEY, CDR2 SMNVEV (reference sequence). Trimming shortened V by 6 bases and J by 6 bases, and 14 bases separated the two germline ends. The CDR3 sequence is 13 residues long. The CDR3 loop is CASRQAGAAEAFF. The CDR3 coding sequence is TGTGCCAGCAGGCAAGCAGGGGCCGCTGAAGCTTTCTTT.

The CDR3 here is CASSLVGTGGNEQFF. The CDR3 bases are TGCGCCAGCAGCCTAGTCGGGACAGGGGGAAATGAGCAGTTCTTC. V and J are TRBV4-1 and TRBJ2-1; TRBD1 matches 11 bases. This CDR3 region has 15 residues. The ends lost 4 bases at V and 7 bases at J; junction bases unmatched: 6. CDR1 is MGHRA and CDR2 is YSYEKL in the germline V gene.

Here the CDR3 DNA reads TGTGCCAGCAGTTTATTACAGGGCCAGCCCCAGCATTTT. Translated, it gives CASSLLQGQPQHF. The chain joins TRBV28 to TRBJ1-5, with D maybe TRBD1 (6 bases). Trimming took 1 base from V and 7 from J, leaving 8 bases between them. Germline V gene sequence: CDR1 MDHEN, CDR2 SYDVKM. This CDR3 has 13 residues.

The table lists this clone with a count of one. This sequence joins TRBV5-6 and TRBJ1-2; 9 positions match TRBD1. Losses at the gene ends were 6 bases for V and 8 bases for J; bases not matched to a gene: 14. This CDR3 contains 15 residues. Germline values: CDR1 SGHDT, CDR2 YYEEEE. The CDR3 region has the DNA TGTGCCAGCACCGACTTTACAGGGGGCATTCAGGGCTACACCTTC. This translates into CASTDFTGGIQGYTF.

The gene calls are TRBV28 and TRBJ1-4, with 9 bases fitting TRBD1. CDR3 length: 15 amino acids. Germline V gene data show CDR1 as MDHEN and CDR2 as SYDVKM. Unmatched junction bases numbered 5, after V lost 5 bases and J lost 4 bases. The CDR3 loop is CASSGDRAYNEKLFF. In DNA, the CDR3 is TGTGCCAGCAGTGGGGACAGGGCTTATAATGAAAAACTGTTTTTT.

The J gene is TRBJ2-7, the V gene TRBV10-3; D is possibly TRBD1 (5 bases). With 0 bases removed from V and 5 bases from J, the gap between germline ends came to 8 bases. The CDR3 is made up of 13 amino acids. From germline, CDR1 is ENHRY and CDR2 SYGVKD. CDR3 residues: CAISESRVNEQYF. Written as DNA, the CDR3 is TGTGCCATCAGTGAGTCCAGGGTCAACGAGCAGTACTTC.

As regards this clone: Other DNA sequences from this sample encode an identical CDR3 as well. The rearrangement joins TRBV6-5 to TRBJ1-3, with 7 bases that match TRBD1. Germline V gene data show CDR1 as MNHEY and CDR2 as SVGAGI. V trimming: 5 bases; J trimming: 4 bases; junction bases outside the gene matches: 2. The CDR3 spans 13 residues. The CDR3 loop is CASSPGGGNTIYF. In nucleotides, the CDR3 is TGTGCCAGCAGTCCAGGGGGAGGAAACACCATATATTTT.

The chain joins TRBV7-9 to TRBJ1-2; D call uncertain. CDR3 length: 15 residues. V dropped 4 bases and J dropped 1 base, with 13 bases sitting between them. Looked up from germline, CDR1 is SEHNR and CDR2 is FQNEAQ (reference sequence). This CDR3 is CASSSPSTVNYGYTF. CDR3 DNA: TGTGCCAGCAGCTCCCCATCTACAGTTAACTATGGCTACACCTTC. The whole variable domain, filled in from reference TRBV7-9 and TRBJ1-2, reads DTGVSQNPRHKITKRGQNVTFRCDPISEHNRLYWYRQTLGQGPEFLTYFQNEAQLEKSRLLSDRFSAERPKGSFSTLEIQRTEQGDSAMYLCASSSPSTVNYGYTFGSGTRLTVV.

The chain joins TRBV30 to TRBJ1-3; 7 nucleotides match TRBD1. The CDR3 extends over 13 amino acids. The germline CDR1 and CDR2 sequences are GTSNPN and SVGIG (reference sequence). The V segment lost 2 bases and the J segment 4 bases; nucleotides outside the gene matches: 2. The CDR3 coding sequence is TGTGCCTGGAGTACAGGGGACGGAAACACCATATATTTT. Protein: CAWSTGDGNTIYF.